The 20 T cell receptor beta chains in this list originate from one sample, sequenced in a study of T cell changes during pregnancy in multiple sclerosis. Data came from immunoSEQ multiplex PCR; TCRdb stores just in-frame clones and leaves some out. This table holds around 56,000 clones, roughly 90% found once. Sequencing used peripheral blood, obtained after pregnancy. Receptor source: a female donor with multiple sclerosis, enrolled in a pregnancy study.

V is TRBV27 and J is TRBJ2-7, with a possible D match to TRBD1 (6 bases). Trimming removed 2 bases from V and 6 bases from J, with 8 bases in between. Germline assignment: CDR1 MNHEY and CDR2 SMNVEV (reference sequence). The CDR3 totals 12 residues. This chain's CDR3 is CASSLAGAEQYF. The CDR3 DNA reads as TGTGCCAGCAGTTTAGCAGGGGCCGAGCAGTACTTC.

In this sample, this clone turned up once. The chain couples TRBV7-8 to TRBJ1-3, with D possibly being TRBD1 (5 bases). Germline CDR1 reads SGHVS; CDR2 reads FQNEAQ. Trimming cost V 2 bases and J 4 bases, with 15 bases left between them. The CDR3 loop spans 16 amino acids. This chain's CDR3 is CASSLYSQGTGNTIYF. In DNA, the CDR3 is TGTGCCAGCAGCTTATACAGTCAGGGTACAGGAAACACCATATATTTT.

The chain couples TRBV5-1 to TRBJ2-7, with TRBD2 matching 8 bases. Germline V gene data show CDR1 as SGHRS and CDR2 as YFSETQ. The ends lost 2 bases at V and 2 bases at J; junction bases unmatched: 3. This CDR3 contains 14 residues. CDR3 nucleotides: TGCGCCAGCAGCTTAGCGGGGGTCCCCTACGAGCAGTACTTC. It encodes CASSLAGVPYEQYF. The full variable domain, completed using reference TRBV5-1 and TRBJ2-7, is KAGVTQTPRYLIKTRGQQVTLSCSPISGHRSVSWYQQTPGQGLQFLFEYFSETQRNKGNFPGRFSGRQFSNSRSEMNVSTLELGDSALYLCASSLAGVPYEQYFGPGTRLTVT.

The chain links TRBV11-2 to TRBJ2-1; a possible D gene is TRBD2 (7 bases). The germline V and J ends were trimmed by 5 bases and 9 bases, with 14 bases remaining between them. The germline CDR1 and CDR2 sequences are SGHAT and FQNNGV. The CDR3 consists of 13 residues. The CDR3 nucleotides are TGTGCCAGCAGCGAGAGGGGGGAGGGTGAGCAGTTCTTC. Encoded protein: CASSERGEGEQFF. Looking up the rest from reference TRBV11-2 and TRBJ2-1 gives the full variable domain: EAGVAQSPRYKIIEKRQSVAFWCNPISGHATLYWYQQILGQGPKLLIQFQNNGVVDDSQLPKDRFSAERLKGVDSTLKIQPAKLEDSAVYLCASSERGEGEQFFGPGTRLTVL.

This chain links TRBV6-1 with TRBJ1-5, with a tentative D call TRBD1 (5 bases). Germline CDR1 reads MNHNS; CDR2 reads SASEGT. The CDR3 is made up of 16 amino acids. V was pared by 2 bases and J by 0 bases, with 11 bases between. CDR3 residues: CASSEMAGISNQPQHF. DNA of the CDR3: TGTGCCAGCAGTGAAATGGCAGGGATTAGCAATCAGCCCCAGCATTTT.

This rearrangement joins TRBV16 to TRBJ1-1; weak D call: TRBD1 (6 bases). The V gene lost 2 bases and the J gene lost 9 bases, with 13 bases spanning the gap. CDR1 KGHSY and CDR2 FQNENV come from the germline V gene. The CDR3 spans 13 residues. Here the CDR3 DNA reads TGTGCCAGCAGCCAAACGGCGGGGGACAAAGCTTTCTTT. Translated: CASSQTAGDKAFF.

The V call is TRBV18, the J call TRBJ1-2; 8 positions match TRBD1. The CDR3 sequence is 15 residues long. Germline CDR1 KGHSH, CDR2 LQKENI. V trimming: 2 bases; J trimming: 4 bases; junction bases outside the gene matches: 6. The CDR3 coding sequence is TGTGCCAGCTCACCAGGACAGGGAGCAACCTATGGCTACACCTTC. Translated: CASSPGQGATYGYTF.

This chain joins TRBV6-6 and TRBJ1-1, with no clear D. Germline CDR1 and CDR2: MNHNY and SVGAGI (reference sequence). The CDR3 contains 14 residues. Deletions cut 4 bases from V and 3 bases from J, with 12 bases between. The DNA for the CDR3 is TGTGCCAGCAGTTTGCGGGATTCGTACACTGAAGCTTTCTTT. It codes for CASSLRDSYTEAFF.

About this clone itself: Other DNA sequences in this sample translate to the same CDR3. This chain joins TRBV15 and TRBJ2-1, with D possibly being TRBD2 (7 bases). The CDR3 covers 16 residues. CDR1 LNHNV and CDR2 YYDKDF come from the germline V gene (reference sequence). V lost 3 bases and J lost 7, with 19 bases in between. The CDR3 region is CATSRETLGGRNEQFF. As DNA, the CDR3 is TGTGCCACCAGCAGGGAGACCCTCGGGGGGCGGAATGAGCAGTTCTTC.

The chain joins TRBV27 to TRBJ1-4; D is perhaps TRBD1 (6 bases). The germline V and J ends were trimmed by 2 bases and 0 bases, with 22 bases remaining between them. CDR3 length: 20 amino acids. In germline, CDR1 is MNHEY, CDR2 SMNVEV (reference sequence). The DNA of the CDR3 is TGTGCCAGCAGTTTAAGGGGACTAGGGCTACAGGGCACAACTAATGAAAAACTGTTTTTT. This sequence encodes CASSLRGLGLQGTTNEKLFF.

The chain recombines TRBV29-1 with TRBJ2-3; D call uncertain. Germline V gene lookup returns CDR1 SQVTM and CDR2 ANQGSEA. V was clipped by 7 bases and J by 9 bases, with 14 bases between them. The CDR3 runs 11 residues. CDR3 nucleotide sequence: TGCAGCGACCGCACCGGGTACACGCAGTATTTT. Translation: CSDRTGYTQYF.

The chain is built from TRBV5-6 and TRBJ1-1; TRBD1 agrees at 9 bases. This CDR3 is built from 15 residues. The V segment lost 5 bases and the J segment 6 bases; nucleotides outside the gene matches: 11. From germline, CDR1 is SGHDT and CDR2 YYEEEE. CDR3 sequence (DNA): TGTGCCAGCAGTCTGGGATGGGACAGGGCTCCTGAAGCTTTCTTT. It yields the protein CASSLGWDRAPEAFF. Full variable domain (outside the CDR3, taken from reference TRBV5-6 and TRBJ1-1): DAGVTQSPTHLIKTRGQQVTLRCSPKSGHDTVSWYQQALGQGPQFIFQYYEEEERQRGNFPDRFSGHQFPNYSSELNVNALLLGDSALYLCASSLGWDRAPEAFFGQGTRLTVV.

The rearrangement links TRBV28 to TRBJ1-5; tentative D call: TRBD1 (6 bases). Germline lookup yields CDR1 MDHEN and CDR2 SYDVKM. The V end was cut by 6 bases, the J end by 7 bases, with 16 bases between. The CDR3 consists of 14 residues. The CDR3 DNA reads as TGTGCCAGCAGACCTTACAGGGAGTCCCAGCCCCAGCATTTT. Its protein product is CASRPYRESQPQHF.

J is TRBJ2-1 and V is TRBV5-6; possibly TRBD2 for D (6 bases). With 2 bases removed from V and 9 bases from J, the gap between germline ends came to 12 bases. CDR3 length equals 13 residues. CDR1 and CDR2 from the germline V gene are SGHDT and YYEEEE. The CDR3 spells CASSFGRRGEQFF. For the CDR3, the DNA is TGTGCCAGCAGCTTTGGGCGGCGGGGTGAGCAGTTCTTC.

V usage is TRBV4-1 and J usage is TRBJ1-1, with a weak D call TRBD1 (5 bases). Germline lookup yields CDR1 MGHRA and CDR2 YSYEKL. There are 15 residues in the CDR3. V shed 1 base and J shed 0 bases, with 9 bases lying between them. CDR3 nucleotides: TGCGCCAGCAGCCAAGTAGGGGAAATGAACACTGAAGCTTTCTTT. This encodes CASSQVGEMNTEAFF.

The table lists this clone with a few counts. The chain carries TRBV5-6 and TRBJ1-6; tentative D call: TRBD1 (5 bases). Per germline, CDR1 SGHDT and CDR2 YYEEEE. Trimming removed 4 bases at V and 8 bases at J, with 19 bases between. The CDR3 consists of 16 residues. The CDR3 sequence: CASSGQGGIFHSPLHF. CDR3 coding DNA: TGTGCCAGCAGCGGGCAGGGTGGGATTTTTCATTCACCCCTCCACTTT.

The genes are TRBV5-4 and TRBJ1-2; D unclear. The germline V and J ends were trimmed by 0 bases and 6 bases, with 15 bases remaining between them. CDR1 and CDR2 from the germline V gene are SGHNT and YYREEE (reference sequence). The CDR3 has 15 residues. The CDR3 DNA reads as TGTGCCAGCAGCTTGGCTCTCAGCCAAGAGGATGGCTACACCTTC. Translated: CASSLALSQEDGYTF.

The V call is TRBV5-1, the J call TRBJ1-6, with TRBD1 matching over 7 bases. Germline V CDR1 and CDR2: SGHRS, YFSETQ. This CDR3 region has 19 residues. V trimming: 5 bases; J trimming: 7 bases; junction bases outside the gene matches: 21. The DNA of the CDR3 is TGCGCCAGCAGATACACAGGGGTAGTTATTACCGGGACGAATTCACCCCTCCACTTT. It encodes CASRYTGVVITGTNSPLHF.

The chain links TRBV19 to TRBJ1-3; D is unresolved. V lost 5 bases and J 8 bases, leaving 10 bases between the germline ends. The CDR3 has 12 residues. Germline V gives CDR1 LNHDA, CDR2 SQIVND (reference sequence). The CDR3 coding sequence is TGTGCCAGTAGTTACTCCCGCCACACCATATATTTT. It is translated as CASSYSRHTIYF.

The gene calls are TRBV6-5 and TRBJ1-2; perhaps TRBD1 as D (5 bases). The germline CDR1 and CDR2 sequences are MNHEY and SVGAGI. The CDR3 has 14 residues. V gave up 5 bases and J gave up 8 bases, with 18 bases separating them. CDR3 DNA sequence: TGTGCCAGCAGTCCTAACTCAGGGCTAGGGGGCTACACCTTC. This gives the protein CASSPNSGLGGYTF.